This entry lists 16 T cell receptor beta chains sequenced from one sample in a study of T cell repertoires in cytomegalovirus infection. TCRdb reprocessed the reads with MiXCR, giving one entry per CDR3 protein. This table holds about 320,000 distinct CDR3 sequences, 9% to 9.5% found once. Sample: PBMCs. The receptors come from a human donor in good health (CMV status not recorded). Some clones in this sample may be carry-over from other donors' samples.

This clonotype has more than one count but fewer than ten. The genes are TRBV7-2 and TRBJ2-2; possibly TRBD1 or TRBD2 for D (5 bases each). Trimming stripped 4 bases from V and 6 bases from J, with 12 bases between. The V gene's germline CDR1 is SGHTA and CDR2 FQGNSA. The CDR3 has 14 residues. The CDR3 nucleotides read TGTGCCAGCAGCTCCTTTGGGGGACCCGGGGAGCTGTTTTTT. This encodes CASSSFGGPGELFF. The full variable domain, with the rest looked up from reference TRBV7-2 and TRBJ2-2, is GAGVSQSPSNKVTEKGKDVELRCDPISGHTALYWYRQSLGQGLEFLIYFQGNSAPDKSGLPSDRFSAERTGGSVSTLTIQRTQQEDSAVYLCASSSFGGPGELFFGEGSRLTVL.

This clonotype was found many times. The chain joins TRBV7-6 to TRBJ2-1; TRBD2 is a possible D gene (6 bases). Germline loops: CDR1 SGHVS, CDR2 FNYEAQ. The CDR3 spans 16 residues. Between the trimmed V and J ends, which lost 5 bases and 6 bases, there was a span of 20 bases. The CDR3 loop reads CASSGGWLAGVNEQFF. CDR3 nucleotide sequence: TGTGCCAGCAGCGGGGGGTGGCTAGCCGGGGTCAATGAGCAGTTCTTC.

The chain links TRBV7-6 to TRBJ2-5, with D tentatively TRBD1 (6 bases). Germline CDR1 is SGHVS and CDR2 is FNYEAQ. CDR3 length: 15 amino acids. Trimming pared 6 bases from V and 5 bases from J, leaving 19 bases between. The CDR3 nucleotides are TGTGCCAGCAGAAAAAATCTACAGGGTGGCGAGACCCAGTACTTC. It specifies CASRKNLQGGETQYF.

This clonotype was recorded at least ten times. The chain couples TRBV7-2 to TRBJ2-1; the match to TRBD2 covers 7 bases. V lost 3 bases to trimming and J lost 9 bases; unmatched junction nucleotides: 14. Germline loops: CDR1 SGHTA, CDR2 FQGNSA. This CDR3 is built from 16 residues. The CDR3 nucleotides are TGTGCCAGCAGCTTGTGGGGAGGCGGGAGCAGTGGTGAGCAGTTCTTC. It codes for CASSLWGGGSSGEQFF.

A few counts support this clonotype. The chain combines TRBV19 with TRBJ2-4, with D uncertain. The length of the CDR3 is 14 residues. Germline CDR1 reads LNHDA; CDR2 reads SQIVND (reference sequence). V was pared by 1 base and J by 8 bases, with 12 bases between. CDR3 in DNA: TGTGCCAGTAGTATAGGGCAGAGTCGACACATTCAGTACTTC. As protein: CASSIGQSRHIQYF. The full variable domain, in which reference TRBV19 and TRBJ2-4 provide the parts outside the CDR3, is DGGITQSPKYLFRKEGQNVTLSCEQNLNHDAMYWYRQDPGQGLRLIYYSQIVNDFQKGDIAEGYSVSREKKESFPLTVTSAQKNPTAFYLCASSIGQSRHIQYFGAGTRLSVL.

The chain is built from TRBV29-1 and TRBJ1-2; 10 bases line up with TRBD1. The CDR3 is 14 amino acids. V was pared by 3 bases and J by 6 bases, with 7 bases of the junction left unmatched. CDR1 SQVTM and CDR2 ANQGSEA come from the germline V gene. The CDR3 coding sequence is TGCAGCGTTGATAGGACAGGGGGAAGGGATGGCTACACCTTC. This translates into CSVDRTGGRDGYTF.

This clonotype has only a few counts. The genes are TRBV5-1 and TRBJ2-5; 12 bases agree with TRBD1. Germline V gene lookup returns CDR1 SGHRS and CDR2 YFSETQ. The V and J ends lost 2 bases and 2 bases, in that order; junction bases with no gene match: 4. This CDR3 contains 16 residues. The CDR3 here is CASSFRDRGRQETQYF. The CDR3 nucleotides are TGCGCCAGCAGCTTCCGGGACAGGGGGCGGCAAGAGACCCAGTACTTC.

This clonotype was seen a handful of times. The J gene is TRBJ2-1, the V gene TRBV24-1, with D perhaps matching TRBD2 (5 bases). The V and J ends lost 9 bases and 4 bases respectively, with 21 bases between them. The CDR3 contains 16 residues. Germline assignment: CDR1 KGHDR and CDR2 SFDVKD. The CDR3 nucleotides read TGTGCCACCTCCAGTTTTAGCGCCCTGGAATACAATGAGCAGTTCTTC. Residues: CATSSFSALEYNEQFF.

This clonotype was observed a few times. This sequence joins TRBV20-1 and TRBJ1-2; no definite D call. V dropped 0 bases and J dropped 8 bases, with 22 bases sitting between them. This CDR3 spans 16 amino acids. The germline CDR1 and CDR2 sequences are DFQATT and SNEGSKA (reference sequence). The CDR3 spells CSARDPKRSEIRGYTF. The CDR3 region has the DNA TGCAGTGCTAGAGATCCGAAGAGGTCAGAAATCCGGGGCTACACCTTC.

This clonotype was found a few times. J is TRBJ2-3 and V is TRBV5-1; D tentatively reads TRBD1 or TRBD2 (6 bases each). V gave up 4 bases and J gave up 3 bases, with 18 bases separating them. Germline lookup yields CDR1 SGHRS and CDR2 YFSETQ. The CDR3 totals 16 residues. The CDR3 protein is CASSPWAQGRTDTQYF. The CDR3 bases are TGCGCCAGCAGCCCCTGGGCCCAGGGGAGGACAGATACGCAGTATTTT.

In this sample, this clonotype turned up many times. J is TRBJ1-1 and V is TRBV28; 8 bases map to TRBD1. This CDR3 is built from 18 residues. Looked up from germline, CDR1 is MDHEN and CDR2 is SYDVKM. CDR3 bases: TGTGCAGGGAGGACTGGGTATTATACAGGGGGTAATGACACTGAAGCTTTCTTT. Protein: CAGRTGYYTGGNDTEAFF.

The chain links TRBV28 to TRBJ1-2; 7 bases agree with TRBD1. The CDR3 loop spans 15 amino acids. Per the germline V gene, CDR1 is MDHEN and CDR2 is SYDVKM. Trimming removed 7 bases from V and 3 bases from J; junction bases left unmatched: 11. The CDR3 nucleotides are TGTGCCAGCAACCGGAGGGGGCCGAGCGACTATGGCTACACCTTC. The encoded protein is CASNRRGPSDYGYTF.

This chain links TRBV19 with TRBJ2-1; possibly TRBD2 for D (6 bases). Trimming stripped 7 bases from V and 0 bases from J, with 13 bases between. This CDR3 has 15 residues. Germline values: CDR1 LNHDA, CDR2 SQIVND (reference sequence). The DNA of the CDR3 is TGTGCCAGTAAGGAGGTCGGGAGCTCCTACAATGAGCAGTTCTTC. Translation gives CASKEVGSSYNEQFF.

The chain links TRBV4-2 to TRBJ2-3; D may be TRBD2 (5 bases). Deletions cut 4 bases from V and 5 bases from J, with 16 bases between. This CDR3 contains 15 residues. Germline-derived CDR1 and CDR2 are LGHNA and YNFKEQ. CDR3 sequence (DNA): TGTGCCAGCAGCCCGGCCGCGGACTCAGGAGATACGCAGTATTTT. Amino acids: CASSPAADSGDTQYF.

The chain combines TRBV6-2 or TRBV6-3 with TRBJ2-7, with 8 bases matching TRBD2. The CDR3 totals 15 residues. Germline CDR1 reads MNHEY; CDR2 reads SVGEGT. With 8 bases clipped from V and 2 bases from J, the junction kept 11 bases outside the gene matches. The CDR3 sequence: CASGKQAGGTYEQYF. The CDR3 region has the DNA TGTGCCAGCGGAAAGCAGGCGGGAGGAACCTACGAGCAGTACTTC.

CDR3 in amino acids: CASSPGQGNNEQFF. CDR3 DNA: TGTGCCAGCAGCCCTGGACAGGGAAACAATGAGCAGTTCTTC. The chain combines TRBV12-3 or TRBV12-4 with TRBJ2-1, with TRBD1 matching over 8 bases. V gave up 6 bases and J gave up 5 bases; unmatched junction bases: 6. The CDR3 has 14 residues.